A single count supports the clone carrying this T cell receptor (beta chain). No antigen is known for it. This record belongs to a study of cytomegalovirus exposure and HLA in healthy donors. Study-wide points: In a later analysis, several top co-occurrence clusters appeared linked to parvovirus B19, influenza, CMV and Epstein-Barr virus. TCR association rates varied by HLA locus in a later analysis, with DRB1 highest and HLA-C lowest.

PCR primers comprised 60 Vbeta and 13 Jbeta primers. Libraries were prepared by immunoSEQ multiplex PCR; TCRdb keeps only in-frame clonotypes and omits some of them. This table holds under 200,000 clones, roughly 79% found once. Healthy bone marrow donors supplied every sample. With 3 bases clipped from V and 9 bases from J, the junction kept 14 bases outside the gene matches. Germline V gene lookup returns CDR1 SGHRS and CDR2 YFSETQ. This CDR3 region has 15 residues. The sequenced material came from PBMCs. The sequence was obtained from a man in his forties or fifties in good health and CMV-seronegative. The J gene is TRBJ1-2, the V gene TRBV5-1; 7 nucleotides align to TRBD1. The CDR3 region is CASSSNTRQGGRYTF. The CDR3 DNA is TGCGCCAGCAGCTCGAACACCAGACAGGGAGGACGCTACACCTTC.